These 18 T cell receptor beta chains came from one sample sequenced in a study of blood T cell repertoires in COVID-19. Profiled with immunoSEQ multiplex PCR; TCRdb holds only in-frame clones, not every one. The sample yields some 180,000 clones, 90% seen once. Sequencing was carried out using peripheral blood. All receptors derive from a man between 50 and 59 years old with acute or convalescent COVID-19.

The chain couples TRBV5-1 to TRBJ2-1; 11 nucleotides align to TRBD2. The CDR3 has 16 residues. Trimming removed 2 bases from V and 3 bases from J; junction bases left unmatched: 4. Germline values: CDR1 SGHRS, CDR2 YFSETQ. DNA of the CDR3: TGCGCCAGCAGCTTCGGCGGGACTAGCGGCTACAATGAGCAGTTCTTC. It yields the protein CASSFGGTSGYNEQFF. Combining the CDR3 with reference TRBV5-1 and TRBJ2-1 gives the whole variable domain KAGVTQTPRYLIKTRGQQVTLSCSPISGHRSVSWYQQTPGQGLQFLFEYFSETQRNKGNFPGRFSGRQFSNSRSEMNVSTLELGDSALYLCASSFGGTSGYNEQFFGPGTRLTVL.

The rearrangement uses TRBV27 and TRBJ1-2; the match to TRBD1 covers 9 bases. This CDR3 is 12 amino acids long. Germline CDR1 and CDR2: MNHEY and SMNVEV (reference sequence). J lost 7 bases, V lost 9 bases, and 6 bases had no gene match. The CDR3 sequence is CASTTGGGGYTF. Written as DNA, the CDR3 is TGTGCCAGTACGACAGGGGGTGGTGGCTACACCTTC.

V usage is TRBV10-2 and J usage is TRBJ2-1, with D possibly being TRBD2 (6 bases). The CDR3 has 16 residues. The V end lost 6 bases, the J end lost 0 bases, and 15 bases lay between the germline ends. CDR1 is WSHSY, CDR2 SAAADI, per germline. CDR3: CASSSGTSSSYNEQFF. The CDR3 DNA reads TGCGCCAGCAGCTCCGGGACTTCGAGCTCCTACAATGAGCAGTTCTTC.

The J gene is TRBJ2-2, the V gene TRBV5-4; TRBD2 is a possible D gene (6 bases). The V end lost 4 bases, the J end lost 7 bases, and 17 bases lay between the germline ends. The CDR3 has 15 residues. Germline lookup yields CDR1 SGHNT and CDR2 YYREEE (reference sequence). CDR3 nucleotides: TGTGCCAGCAGCCTACCGGGACTCCAGTTCGGGGAGCTGTTTTTT. Its translation: CASSLPGLQFGELFF.

The chain links TRBV7-8 to TRBJ2-6, with 7 bases fitting TRBD1. The CDR3 is made up of 17 amino acids. Germline V gene lookup returns CDR1 SGHVS and CDR2 FQNEAQ. With V trimmed by 1 base and J by 1 base, 4 bases remained unmatched. The CDR3 DNA follows: TGTGCCAGCAGCTTAGGATCAGGGGGTTCTGGGGCCAACGTCCTGACTTTC. The encoded protein is CASSLGSGGSGANVLTF.

This sequence joins TRBV12-3 or TRBV12-4 and TRBJ1-5; D is unresolved. This CDR3 is 12 amino acids long. Trimming stripped 2 bases from V and 9 bases from J, with 8 bases between. The CDR3 coding sequence is TGTGCCAGCAGTTTACGGGATGGGCCCCAGCATTTT. Amino acids: CASSLRDGPQHF.

The chain employs TRBV5-1 and TRBJ2-2; D remains ambiguous. Trimming took 0 bases from V and 0 from J, leaving 9 bases between them. CDR1 and CDR2 from the germline V gene are SGHRS and YFSETQ. The CDR3 loop spans 16 amino acids. The CDR3, as DNA: TGCGCCAGCAGCTTGGGTGGAGCCGCGAACACCGGGGAGCTGTTTTTT. The encoded protein is CASSLGGAANTGELFF.

V is TRBV28 and J is TRBJ1-3; the match to TRBD1 covers 8 bases. The CDR3 is 19 residues long. Trimming at V came to 6 bases and at J to 6 bases, leaving 22 bases not matched to a gene. CDR1 and CDR2 from the germline V gene are MDHEN and SYDVKM. This CDR3 reads CASRLGQGLSAGLVNTIYF. Written as DNA, the CDR3 is TGTGCCAGCAGGCTTGGACAGGGCTTATCAGCGGGGCTTGTAAACACCATATATTTT. Combining the CDR3 with reference TRBV28 and TRBJ1-3 gives the whole variable domain DVKVTQSSRYLVKRTGEKVFLECVQDMDHENMFWYRQDPGLGLRLIYFSYDVKMKEKGDIPEGYSVSREKKERFSLILESASTNQTSMYLCASRLGQGLSAGLVNTIYFGEGSWLTVV.

The rearrangement uses TRBV12-3 or TRBV12-4 and TRBJ2-3; a weak D match, TRBD1 (6 bases). This CDR3 comprises 13 residues. The V end was cut by 7 bases, the J end by 4 bases, with 12 bases between. The CDR3 protein is CASTWTVSDTQYF. The CDR3, as DNA: TGTGCCAGCACCTGGACAGTTTCAGATACGCAGTATTTT.

The chain links TRBV9 to TRBJ2-7; D not certain. Germline-derived CDR1 and CDR2 are SGDLS and YYNGEE. The CDR3 is 14 residues long. V lost 0 bases and J 3 bases, leaving 10 bases between the germline ends. CDR3 coding DNA: TGTGCCAGCAGCGTAGCTACGAGTAACTACGAGCAGTACTTC. Protein sequence: CASSVATSNYEQYF.

The chain carries TRBV19 and TRBJ1-5; possible D gene TRBD1, 5 bases. The CDR3 consists of 13 residues. Between the trimmed V and J ends, which lost 6 bases and 11 bases, there was a span of 17 bases. Germline assignment: CDR1 LNHDA and CDR2 SQIVND (reference sequence). The CDR3 protein is CASSKAGRTAQHF. The DNA for the CDR3 is TGTGCCAGTAGCAAGGCGGGGCGCACAGCCCAGCATTTT.

The chain recombines TRBV10-3 with TRBJ2-5, with 7 bases that match TRBD1. CDR1 ENHRY and CDR2 SYGVKD come from the germline V gene. CDR3 length: 13 residues. V lost 8 bases and J lost 2; bases outside the gene matches: 5. The CDR3 bases are TGTGCCATCGGACGGACAGGACAAGAGACCCAGTACTTC. Amino acid sequence: CAIGRTGQETQYF.

The CDR3 spells CASRKDRASNQPQHF. As DNA, the CDR3 is TGTGCCAGCAGGAAAGACAGGGCGAGCAATCAGCCCCAGCATTTT. V usage is TRBV27 and J usage is TRBJ1-5, with 7 positions matching TRBD1. The V gene end was trimmed by 6 bases and the J gene end by 1 base; junction bases not matched to a gene: 6. Germline CDR1 MNHEY, CDR2 SMNVEV (reference sequence). CDR3 length: 15 amino acids.

This clone has just one count. The V gene is TRBV2, the J gene TRBJ1-5, with a possible D match to TRBD1 (6 bases). V dropped 5 bases and J dropped 2 bases, with 10 bases sitting between them. The length of the CDR3 is 14 residues. The germline gives CDR1 SNHLY, CDR2 FYNNEI. CDR3 amino acids: CASSPRTGNQPQHF. In nucleotides, the CDR3 is TGTGCCAGCAGTCCTCGGACAGGCAATCAGCCCCAGCATTTT.

This rearrangement joins TRBV5-4 to TRBJ2-5; the match to TRBD2 covers 7 bases. CDR1 and CDR2 (germline): SGHNT, YYREEE (reference sequence). The V gene end was trimmed by 0 bases and the J gene end by 5 bases; junction bases not matched to a gene: 16. CDR3 length: 18 amino acids. CDR3 sequence: CASSLAYELAGAGETQYF. For the CDR3, the DNA is TGTGCCAGCAGCTTGGCCTACGAGTTGGCGGGAGCGGGTGAGACCCAGTACTTC.

The genes are TRBV12-3 or TRBV12-4 and TRBJ1-1, with 7 bases identical to TRBD1. The V segment lost 8 bases and the J segment 4 bases; nucleotides outside the gene matches: 1. This CDR3 has 11 amino acids. CDR3 sequence reads: CASRTGTEAFF. CDR3 bases: TGTGCCAGCCGGACAGGCACTGAAGCTTTCTTT.

The gene calls are TRBV11-2 and TRBJ2-2; 7 positions match TRBD2. This CDR3 has 15 amino acids. The V gene's germline CDR1 is SGHAT and CDR2 FQNNGV. J gave up 3 bases and V 5 bases, and 6 bases lay outside the gene matches. CDR3 nucleotides: TGTGCCAGCAGCCCGCGGGGGAGGTACACCGGGGAGCTGTTTTTT. Translating gives CASSPRGRYTGELFF.

The genes are TRBV3-1 (or the pseudogene TRBV3-2) and TRBJ2-7; TRBD1 matches 8 bases. V trimming: 4 bases; J trimming: 4 bases; junction bases outside the gene matches: 0. CDR1 is LGHDT and CDR2 is YNNKEL in the germline V gene (reference sequence). This CDR3 contains 12 residues. Written as DNA, the CDR3 is TGTGCCAGCAGCCGGGACAGGTACGAGCAGTACTTC. Translating gives CASSRDRYEQYF.